This T cell receptor beta chain was identified in a study of graft-versus-host responses after intestinal transplantation. As for the study in general: Isolated intestinal, liver-intestinal, or multivisceral transplants had been given to the recipients. General study findings and limits: Early post-transplant declines in HvG were associated with peak levels of circulating GvH clones. High graft-versus-host to host-versus-graft clonal ratios were found in allografts of patients who had graft-donor T cell macrochimerism. GvH clones were found in recipient marrow; some appeared first in ileum or blood.

Notes on this clone: Its specificity is not known.

Some clones are missing from TCRdb's copy, which holds only in-frame ones; the method was immunoSEQ multiplex PCR. The sample includes around 54,000 clones, about 89% seen only once; the top ten take around 5.1%. The source material was PBMCs, sampled roughly 95 weeks after intestinal transplant. The TCR sequence derives from a human patient who received an intestinal transplant, so some T cells may come from the graft donor.

The CDR3, as DNA: TGTGCCAGCAGCTCTGGTTCTTACGAGCAGTACTTC. This translates into CASSSGSYEQYF. The genes are TRBV11-2 and TRBJ2-7, with unresolved D. The CDR3 loop spans 12 amino acids. Trimming cost V 4 bases and J 4 bases, with 8 bases left between them. The germline V gene has CDR1 SGHAT and CDR2 FQNNGV.